What follows are 17 T cell receptor beta chains derived from one specimen sequenced in a study of blood T cell repertoires in COVID-19. Using immunoSEQ multiplex PCR, the repertoire was profiled, and TCRdb retains in-frame clones only, with some absent. Of 220,000 or so clones listed, about 78% were seen once; the top ten hold 5.5%. Sequenced input: peripheral blood. The receptors originated from a woman aged 70-85 years with acute or convalescent COVID-19.

In this sample, this clone turned up a few times. The V and J genes are TRBV5-1 and TRBJ2-2; 8 nucleotides line up with TRBD1. V lost 4 bases, J lost 4 bases, and 15 bases stayed unmatched. From germline, CDR1 is SGHRS and CDR2 YFSETQ. The CDR3 contains 18 residues. The CDR3 region has the DNA TGCGCCAGCAGCCCCCTTCGTGACAGGGGTGACCTCACCGGGGAGCTGTTTTTT. As protein: CASSPLRDRGDLTGELFF.

This clone was observed a handful of times. This chain links TRBV3-1 (or the pseudogene TRBV3-2) with TRBJ2-7, with a weak D call TRBD2 (6 bases). The CDR3 length is 13 residues. Germline V CDR1 and CDR2: LGHDT, YNNKEL (reference sequence). The ends were cut back, 2 bases at V and 6 bases at J, with 11 bases in the middle. The CDR3 protein is CASSQLSSAEQYF. In DNA form, the CDR3 reads TGTGCCAGCAGCCAACTTTCTAGCGCCGAGCAGTACTTC.

V usage is TRBV23-1 and J usage is TRBJ2-7; perhaps TRBD1 as D (6 bases). TRBV23-1 is sorted into the ORF group, with uncertain function. The CDR3 runs to 15 residues. V was clipped by 8 bases and J by 0 bases, with 17 bases between them. The CDR3 spells CASLYGQPFSYEQYF. In DNA, the CDR3 is TGCGCCAGCCTTTACGGACAGCCATTCTCCTACGAGCAGTACTTC.

The chain couples TRBV28 to TRBJ2-5, with TRBD2 matching 9 bases. The CDR3 is 14 residues long. Germline V gene data show CDR1 as MDHEN and CDR2 as SYDVKM. J was trimmed by 2 bases and V by 6 bases; bases with no gene match: 4. The CDR3 here is CASRTSGAQETQYF. CDR3 sequence (DNA): TGTGCCAGCAGGACTAGCGGAGCGCAAGAGACCCAGTACTTC.

This clone was detected a few times. CDR3 coding DNA: TGTGCCTGGAGTACAGGACAGGGAAGACGCGAGCAGTACTTC. Translated, it gives CAWSTGQGRREQYF. This chain uses TRBV30 with TRBJ2-7; 8 bases fit TRBD1. The ends lost 2 bases at V and 6 bases at J; junction bases unmatched: 9. The CDR3 extends over 14 amino acids. The germline V gene has CDR1 GTSNPN and CDR2 SVGIG (reference sequence).

V usage is TRBV5-1 and J usage is TRBJ2-3, with 8 bases aligning to TRBD2. V was pared by 3 bases and J by 2 bases, with 11 bases of the junction left unmatched. Germline assignment: CDR1 SGHRS and CDR2 YFSETQ. The CDR3 sequence is 17 residues long. The CDR3 coding sequence is TGCGCCAGCAGCTCAGCCCTAGCGGGTTCAACCACAGATACGCAGTATTTT. Protein: CASSSALAGSTTDTQYF.

This clone came up a few times. V usage is TRBV5-6 and J usage is TRBJ1-1; TRBD1 aligns across 7 bases. Germline loops: CDR1 SGHDT, CDR2 YYEEEE. This CDR3 has 18 residues. Unmatched junction bases numbered 14, after V lost 1 base and J lost 2 bases. CDR3 sequence: CASSLLVRKGAVNTEAFF. The CDR3 DNA is TGTGCCAGCAGCTTGTTAGTTCGTAAGGGGGCGGTAAACACTGAAGCTTTCTTT.

Concerning this clone: Additional DNA sequences in this sample encode the identical CDR3. This chain links TRBV30 with TRBJ1-3; D might be TRBD1 (5 bases). Trimming left V 3 bases short and J 1 base short, with 7 bases between. Looked up from germline, CDR1 is GTSNPN and CDR2 is SVGIG (reference sequence). The CDR3 consists of 13 residues. The CDR3 reads CAWSTGSGNTIYF. CDR3 nucleotide sequence: TGTGCCTGGAGCACAGGTTCTGGAAACACCATATATTTT.

This chain joins TRBV24-1 and TRBJ2-5, with 8 positions matching TRBD1. The CDR3 is 14 residues long. CDR1 is KGHDR, CDR2 SFDVKD, per germline. The J segment lost 5 bases and the V segment lost 5 bases, leaving 6 bases of the junction unmatched. The DNA for the CDR3 is TGTGCCACCAGTGTTGGACAGGGCATGGAGACCCAGTACTTC. Encoded protein: CATSVGQGMETQYF.

The chain recombines TRBV25-1 with TRBJ2-5; 11 bases align to TRBD1. The length of the CDR3 is 15 residues. Germline V lookup: CDR1 MGHDK, CDR2 SYGVNS. V trimming: 4 bases; J trimming: 3 bases; junction bases outside the gene matches: 4. The CDR3 DNA sequence: TGTGCCAGCAGTGGACTGGGACAGGGGGAAGAGACCCAGTACTTC. It is translated as CASSGLGQGEETQYF. Supplemented by reference TRBV25-1 and TRBJ2-5, the full variable domain reads EADIYQTPRYLVIGTGKKITLECSQTMGHDKMYWYQQDPGMELHLIHYSYGVNSTEKGDLSSESTVSRIRTEHFPLTLESARPSHTSQYLCASSGLGQGEETQYFGPGTRLLVL.

The J gene is TRBJ2-2, the V gene TRBV5-1; TRBD2 is a possible D gene (5 bases). Per germline, CDR1 SGHRS and CDR2 YFSETQ. This CDR3 spans 17 amino acids. V lost 1 base to trimming and J lost 5 bases, with 18 bases between them. CDR3 residues: CASSLQAQGGGTGELFF. The CDR3 DNA reads TGCGCCAGCAGCTTGCAGGCGCAAGGCGGCGGGACCGGGGAGCTGTTTTTT.

This clone was found once. This chain connects TRBV5-4 to TRBJ2-2, with 13 bases lining up with TRBD2. This CDR3 comprises 16 residues. The germline V gene has CDR1 SGHNT and CDR2 YYREEE (reference sequence). After removal of 4 bases from V and 3 bases from J, the junction contained 3 bases not matched to a gene. CDR3 nucleotide sequence: TGTGCCAGCAGCCCTGGACTAGCGGGGGACACCGGGGAGCTGTTTTTT. This codes for CASSPGLAGDTGELFF.

This clone was detected once. The chain uses TRBV14 and TRBJ1-1; TRBD1 might be the D (6 bases). This CDR3 comprises 14 residues. Germline CDR1 SGHDN, CDR2 FVKESK. Trimming took off 4 bases at V and 4 bases at J, with 13 bases between the two ends. The CDR3 region has the DNA TGTGCCAGCAGCCGATTAACAGGGTCCACTGAAGCTTTCTTT. This encodes CASSRLTGSTEAFF. The whole variable domain, filled in from reference TRBV14 and TRBJ1-1, reads EAGVTQFPSHSVIEKGQTVTLRCDPISGHDNLYWYRRVMGKEIKFLLHFVKESKQDESGMPNNRFLAERTGGTYSTLKVQPAELEDSGVYFCASSRLTGSTEAFFGQGTRLTVV.

The chain has TRBV4-2 and TRBJ1-3, with 7 bases aligning to TRBD1. With V trimmed by 0 bases and J by 3 bases, 5 bases remained unmatched. The CDR3 spans 16 residues. Germline loops: CDR1 LGHNA, CDR2 YNFKEQ. CDR3 sequence: CASSQDKGAGGNTIYF. The CDR3, as DNA: TGTGCCAGCAGCCAAGACAAGGGGGCAGGTGGAAACACCATATATTTT.

The chain links TRBV19 to TRBJ2-1; 9 positions match TRBD2. This CDR3 is 15 amino acids long. Germline CDR1 is LNHDA and CDR2 is SQIVND (reference sequence). The junction had 11 bases not matched to a gene; V was cut back by 4 bases and J by 10 bases. DNA of the CDR3: TGTGCCAGTAGTAGCCACCAGGGACTAGCAAAAGAGCAGTTCTTC. Translated, it gives CASSSHQGLAKEQFF.

The V call is TRBV5-1, the J call TRBJ1-1, with no clear D. Germline assignment: CDR1 SGHRS and CDR2 YFSETQ. This CDR3 is 13 amino acids long. V lost 0 bases, J lost 5 bases, and 8 bases lay in between. For the CDR3, the DNA is TGCGCCAGCAGCTTGGTATCAGGAACTGAAGCTTTCTTT. Protein sequence: CASSLVSGTEAFF.

The chain employs TRBV28 and TRBJ1-6, with unresolved D. Germline V gives CDR1 MDHEN, CDR2 SYDVKM. The CDR3 contains 14 residues. The ends were cut back, 3 bases at V and 7 bases at J, with 10 bases in the middle. The CDR3 nucleotides are TGTGCCAGCAGTTTCCTCCTTTTGAATTCACCCCTCCACTTT. Encoded protein: CASSFLLLNSPLHF.